This is a list of T cell receptor beta chains from one sample in a study of cytomegalovirus exposure and HLA in healthy donors. The assay was immunoSEQ multiplex PCR, and TCRdb's table has in-frame clones only and misses some. Of approximately 140,000 clones listed, around 74% are singletons. Input material: PBMCs. Receptor source: a man in his fifties in good health and CMV-seropositive. The CDR3 runs from the conserved cysteine through the conserved F or W. The D gene is left open where the match is weak. Size is omitted from some rows. Given values are once, few, many or a class for expanded clones.

12	TRBV30	TRBJ2-3	.	.	CAWSYGADTQYF	TGTGCCTGGAGTTATGGGGCCGATACGCAGTATTTT
15	TRBV28	TRBJ1-4	.	TRBD1	CASSHRGLKDEKLFF	TGTGCCAGCAGCCACAGGGGGCTCAAGGATGAAAAACTGTTTTTT
13	TRBV19	TRBJ1-2	.	.	CASTLAASYGYTF	TGTGCCAGTACCCTTGCGGCGAGCTATGGCTACACCTTC
14	TRBV29-1	TRBJ2-7	.	TRBD1	CSVVSRGSPYEQYF	TGCAGCGTTGTATCCAGGGGGTCACCCTACGAGCAGTACTTC
14	TRBV27	TRBJ1-2	.	.	CASSFGAREYGYTF	TGTGCCAGCAGTTTTGGTGCCAGGGAATATGGCTACACCTTC
14	TRBV11-3	TRBJ2-7	few	TRBD2	CASSSVVGGHEQYF	TGTGCCAGCAGCTCCGTTGTGGGAGGGCACGAGCAGTACTTC
12	TRBV27	TRBJ2-1	.	.	CASTSGNNEQFF	TGTGCCAGCACCTCGGGGAACAATGAGCAGTTCTTC
15	TRBV7-9	TRBJ2-7	once	TRBD1	CASSLEAGGPYEQYF	TGTGCCAGCAGCTTAGAGGCAGGGGGCCCCTACGAGCAGTACTTC
17	TRBV9	TRBJ2-3	.	.	CASSAVTGVTSTDTQYF	TGTGCCAGCAGCGCCGTGACAGGAGTCACTAGCACAGATACGCAGTATTTT
16	TRBV27	TRBJ1-2	few	TRBD1	CASSLSPGQGYYGYTF	TGTGCCAGCAGTTTATCCCCGGGACAGGGCTACTATGGCTACACCTTC
19	TRBV27	TRBJ2-3	.	.	CASSYYGSASAPSTDTQYF	TGTGCCAGCAGTTACTATGGATCCGCTAGCGCCCCTAGCACAGATACGCAGTATTTT
17	TRBV28	TRBJ2-3	.	.	CASSFGLRGYRTDTQYF	TGTGCCAGCAGTTTTGGGCTCAGGGGATATCGCACAGATACGCAGTATTTT
14	TRBV2	TRBJ1-1	once	.	CASSTGEGWTEAFF	TGTGCCAGCAGTACTGGGGAGGGATGGACTGAAGCTTTCTTT
13	TRBV4-1	TRBJ1-5	.	TRBD1	CASSQAGGQPQHF	TGCGCCAGCAGCCAAGCAGGGGGTCAGCCCCAGCATTTT
14	TRBV27	TRBJ2-7	.	TRBD1	CASRRQGASYEQYF	TGTGCCAGCAGACGACAGGGAGCCTCCTACGAGCAGTACTTC
12	TRBV30	TRBJ2-7	.	.	CACSGESDEQYF	TGTGCCTGTTCGGGAGAGTCGGACGAGCAGTACTTC
14	TRBV28	TRBJ1-5	few	.	CASSLSGGDQPQHF	TGTGCCAGCAGTTTATCGGGCGGGGATCAGCCCCAGCATTTT
17	TRBV6-1	TRBJ2-1	once	.	CASSEAAGGSPYNEQFF	TGTGCCAGCAGTGAAGCCGCAGGAGGCTCCCCATACAATGAGCAGTTCTTC
15	TRBV6-6	TRBJ1-4	.	TRBD1	CASSQRTGLAEKLFF	TGTGCCAGCAGTCAGAGGACAGGGCTCGCTGAAAAACTGTTTTTT
15	TRBV7-2	TRBJ1-6	.	.	CASSFDGQGNSPLHF	TGTGCCAGCAGCTTTGACGGTCAGGGGAATTCACCCCTCCACTTT
14	TRBV5-1	TRBJ1-6	.	.	CASSAGGGYSPLHF	TGCGCCAGCAGCGCGGGGGGCGGGTATTCACCCCTCCACTTT
13	TRBV30	TRBJ2-5	few	.	CAWSLGAQETQYF	TGTGCCTGGAGTCTGGGGGCCCAAGAGACCCAGTACTTC